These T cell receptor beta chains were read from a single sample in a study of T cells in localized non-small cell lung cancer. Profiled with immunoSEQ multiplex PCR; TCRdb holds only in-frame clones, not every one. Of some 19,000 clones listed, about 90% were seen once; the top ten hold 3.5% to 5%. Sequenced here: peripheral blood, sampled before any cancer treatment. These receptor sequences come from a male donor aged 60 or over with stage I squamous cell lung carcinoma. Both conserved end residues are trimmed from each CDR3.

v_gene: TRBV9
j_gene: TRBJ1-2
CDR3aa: ASSGLTNPYGYT

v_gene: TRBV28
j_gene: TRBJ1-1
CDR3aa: ASTLQGEAF

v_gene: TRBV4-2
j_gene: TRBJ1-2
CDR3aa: ASSQDSSYGYT

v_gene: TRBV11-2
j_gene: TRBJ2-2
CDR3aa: ASSLSGLAYVTGELF

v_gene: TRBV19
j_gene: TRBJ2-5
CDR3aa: ASSEQVSETQY

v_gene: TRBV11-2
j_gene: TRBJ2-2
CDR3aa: ASSLVQGPTGELF

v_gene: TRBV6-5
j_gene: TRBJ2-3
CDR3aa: ASRKSGRSADTQY

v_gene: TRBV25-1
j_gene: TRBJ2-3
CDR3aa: ASSAGLGLTDTQY

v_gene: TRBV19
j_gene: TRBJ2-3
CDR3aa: ASSMEGRVRDTQY

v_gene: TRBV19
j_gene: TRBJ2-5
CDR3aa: ASTQGETQY

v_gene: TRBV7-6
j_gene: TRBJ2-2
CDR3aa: ASSGALGDWELF

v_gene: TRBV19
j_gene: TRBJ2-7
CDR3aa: ASTPQGVEEQY

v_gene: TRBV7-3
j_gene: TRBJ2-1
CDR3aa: ASSESSGYNEQF

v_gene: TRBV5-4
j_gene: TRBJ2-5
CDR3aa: ASSLRDSQETQY

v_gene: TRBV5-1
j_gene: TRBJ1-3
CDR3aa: ASSFYSGKGEGNTIY

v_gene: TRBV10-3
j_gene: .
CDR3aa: AIRGSTGAIAEQY

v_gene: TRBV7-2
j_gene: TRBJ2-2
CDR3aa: ASLRRLEAGELF

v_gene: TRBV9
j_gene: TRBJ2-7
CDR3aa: ASSVGTSGSSYEQY

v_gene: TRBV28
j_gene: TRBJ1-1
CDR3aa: ASRQQGWTEAF

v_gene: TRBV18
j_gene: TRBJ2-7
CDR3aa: ASSTRQGALDEQY

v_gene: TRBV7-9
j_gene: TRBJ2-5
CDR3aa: ASSQETQY

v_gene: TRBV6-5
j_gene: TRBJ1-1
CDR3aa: ASGPGWNTEAF

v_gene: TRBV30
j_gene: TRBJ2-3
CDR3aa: AWSGTGDTQY

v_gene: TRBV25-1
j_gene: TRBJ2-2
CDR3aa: ASASARENTGELF

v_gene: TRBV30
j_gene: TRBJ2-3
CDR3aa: AWSVQPDTQY